One sample yielded the 3 T cell receptor beta chains listed below, sequenced in a study of vaccination and CD4 T cells after COVID-19. The Oncomine TCR Beta short-read assay was applied to DNA of cultured CD4+ T cells. Using its own MiXCR run on the PCR reads, TCRdb lists one record per CDR3 protein. The table records around 9,300 distinct CDR3 sequences, 30% to 40% of them present only once. The treatment is: 10-day PBMC culture with coronavirus spike peptide pools or control peptides (ViraFEST assay). Their cognate antigens are unknown. Source material: CD4+ T cells from blood, cultured in vitro. These receptors came from a human donor who had recovered from COVID-19.

The chain couples TRBV18 to TRBJ2-1, with D perhaps matching TRBD1 (5 bases). Trimming took off 4 bases at V and 10 bases at J, with 17 bases between the two ends. The CDR3 spans 14 residues. Looked up from germline, CDR1 is KGHSH and CDR2 is LQKENI. CDR3: CASSLGPKSPEQFF. DNA of the CDR3: TGTGCCAGCTCACTGGGGCCTAAGAGTCCAGAGCAGTTCTTC.

This clonotype was counted between two and nine times. The chain joins TRBV7-9 to TRBJ2-5, with D possibly matching TRBD1 (6 bases). The CDR3 loop spans 14 amino acids. Germline V gives CDR1 SEHNR, CDR2 FQNEAQ (reference sequence). V was pared by 2 bases and J by 2 bases, with 9 bases between. The CDR3 here is CASSLRTEQETQYF. The CDR3 coding sequence is TGTGCCAGCAGCTTACGGACAGAGCAAGAGACCCAGTACTTC.

The chain combines TRBV5-4 with TRBJ2-5; D is possibly TRBD1 (5 bases). The CDR3 runs to 16 residues. Trimming left V 3 bases short and J 2 bases short, with 17 bases between. Germline V gene sequence: CDR1 SGHNT, CDR2 YYREEE (reference sequence). CDR3 in amino acids: CASSWNPGINQETQYF. The CDR3 DNA sequence: TGTGCCAGCAGCTGGAACCCAGGGATAAATCAAGAGACCCAGTACTTC.